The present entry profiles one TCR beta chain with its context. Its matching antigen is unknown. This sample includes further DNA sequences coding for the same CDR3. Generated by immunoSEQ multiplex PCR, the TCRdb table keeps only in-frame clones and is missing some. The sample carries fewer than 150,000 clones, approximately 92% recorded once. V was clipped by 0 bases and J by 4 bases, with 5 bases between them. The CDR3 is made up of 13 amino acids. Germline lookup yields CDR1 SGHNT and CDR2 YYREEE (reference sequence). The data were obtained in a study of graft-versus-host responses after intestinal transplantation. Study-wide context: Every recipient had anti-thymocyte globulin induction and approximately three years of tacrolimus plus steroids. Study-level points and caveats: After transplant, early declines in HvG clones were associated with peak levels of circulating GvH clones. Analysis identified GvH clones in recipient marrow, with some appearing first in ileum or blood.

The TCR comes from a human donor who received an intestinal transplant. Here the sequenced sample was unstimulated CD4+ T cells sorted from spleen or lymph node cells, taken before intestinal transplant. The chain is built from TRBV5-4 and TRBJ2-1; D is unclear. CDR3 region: CASSLDSYNEQFF. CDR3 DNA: TGTGCCAGCAGCTTGGACAGTTACAATGAGCAGTTCTTC. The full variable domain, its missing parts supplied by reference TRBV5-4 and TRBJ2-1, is ETGVTQSPTHLIKTRGQQVTLRCSSQSGHNTVSWYQQALGQGPQFIFQYYREEENGRGNFPPRFSGLQFPNYSSELNVNALELDDSALYLCASSLDSYNEQFFGPGTRLTVL.